One sample yielded the 17 T cell receptor beta chains listed below, sequenced in a study of T-cell reconstitution after alpha-beta-depleted transplantation in children. Preparation of the TCRbeta library was carried out with unique molecular identifiers. TCRdb used MiXCR to reprocess the PCR reads, holding one entry per CDR3 protein. The repertoire consists of 350,000 to 500,000 distinct CDR3 sequences, with about 40% occurring once and the leading ten covering 25% to 30%. This specimen was PBMCs, taken before TCRalphabeta/CD19-depleted stem cell transplant. The receptors stem from a girl under 10 years old with aplastic anemia, due to receive a stem cell transplant.

The chain recombines TRBV28 with TRBJ1-5; unclear D gene. CDR3 size: 15 residues. Trimming left V 8 bases short and J 2 bases short, with 16 bases between. Germline-derived CDR1 and CDR2 are MDHEN and SYDVKM. The CDR3 loop is CASGWRAVGNQPQHF. In nucleotides, the CDR3 is TGTGCCAGCGGATGGCGGGCAGTCGGCAATCAGCCCCAGCATTTT.

This clonotype appeared many times. The V and J genes are TRBV10-3 and TRBJ2-1, with TRBD2 matching over 9 bases. This CDR3 region has 15 residues. Germline lookup yields CDR1 ENHRY and CDR2 SYGVKD. Germline trimming cut 4 bases from V and 9 bases from J; bases unmatched to any gene: 10. In DNA form, the CDR3 reads TGTGCCATCAGTGGTTCTAGCGGGATAGGAATTGAGCAGTTCTTC. Protein sequence: CAISGSSGIGIEQFF.

About this clonotype: A junction end diverges from the germline sequence, so it may reflect a read error. The rearrangement joins TRBV18 to TRBJ1-1; D possibly corresponds to TRBD1 (6 bases). The CDR3 loop spans 12 amino acids. Germline lookup yields CDR1 KGHSH and CDR2 LQKENI. The CDR3 bases are TGTGCCAGCTCCCCACAACAGGGCGCAGCTTTCTTT. Translation gives CASSPQQGAAFF.

This chain links TRBV28 with TRBJ1-1; D unclear. The germline CDR1 and CDR2 sequences are MDHEN and SYDVKM. This CDR3 contains 10 residues. The germline V and J ends were trimmed by 8 bases and 11 bases, with 12 bases remaining between them. Written as DNA, the CDR3 is TGTGCCAGCTGGAGGTCGAGGGCTTTCTTT. Translating gives CASWRSRAFF. Filled out from reference TRBV28 and TRBJ1-1, the complete variable domain reads DVKVTQSSRYLVKRTGEKVFLECVQDMDHENMFWYRQDPGLGLRLIYFSYDVKMKEKGDIPEGYSVSREKKERFSLILESASTNQTSMYLCASWRSRAFFGQGTRLTVV.

V is TRBV20-1 and J is TRBJ2-1, with TRBD2 identical over 7 bases. Germline-derived CDR1 and CDR2 are DFQATT and SNEGSKA (reference sequence). Unmatched junction bases numbered 6, after V lost 3 bases and J lost 1 base. This CDR3 contains 15 residues. The CDR3 is CSASETSASYNEQFF. The DNA of the CDR3 is TGCAGTGCTAGTGAAACTAGCGCTTCCTACAATGAGCAGTTCTTC.

This clonotype is a singleton in its sample. The rearrangement joins TRBV6-5 to TRBJ2-1, with TRBD2 identical over 11 bases. Per the germline V gene, CDR1 is MNHEY and CDR2 is SVGAGI. V gave up 7 bases and J gave up 4 bases; unmatched junction bases: 6. The CDR3 sequence is 15 residues long. For the CDR3, the DNA is TGTGCCAGCATTTTACTAGCGGGGGCGTACAATGAGCAGTTCTTC. This codes for CASILLAGAYNEQFF.

This clonotype was detected only once. The rearrangement links TRBV20-1 to TRBJ2-5; no definite D call. V was cut by 1 base and J by 11 bases, with 11 bases left in between. The CDR3 loop spans 11 amino acids. Germline CDR1 is DFQATT and CDR2 is SNEGSKA (reference sequence). Here the CDR3 DNA reads TGCAGTGCTAGAGCATCGAGGATTCAGTACTTC. Protein sequence: CSARASRIQYF.

This clonotype was seen repeatedly, ten times or more. The CDR3 loop is CASSLNQETQYF. CDR3 coding DNA: TGCGCCAGCAGCTTGAACCAAGAGACCCAGTACTTC. The chain couples TRBV5-1 to TRBJ2-5; no definite D call. V was shortened by 1 base and J by 0 bases, with 1 base between the two germline ends. The CDR3 loop spans 12 amino acids. Looked up from germline, CDR1 is SGHRS and CDR2 is YFSETQ.

In its sample, this clonotype was seen a few times. The chain recombines TRBV27 with TRBJ2-1; TRBD2 agrees at 7 bases. The trim removed 2 bases at V and 10 bases at J, leaving 8 bases unmatched. Germline CDR1 MNHEY, CDR2 SMNVEV (reference sequence). The CDR3 loop spans 14 amino acids. This CDR3 reads CASSLDRRGGEQFF. The CDR3 nucleotides read TGTGCCAGCAGTTTAGACCGAAGGGGAGGGGAGCAGTTCTTC.

This clonotype turned up a few times. The genes are TRBV13 and TRBJ2-7, with D maybe TRBD2 (6 bases). Germline CDR1 PRHDT, CDR2 FYEKMQ (reference sequence). CDR3 size: 15 residues. Trimming took off 1 base at V and 5 bases at J, with 15 bases between the two ends. The CDR3, as DNA: TGTGCCAGCAGCTTAGAGCCGGGAGAACGGAACGAGCAGTACTTC. Amino acids: CASSLEPGERNEQYF.

The gene calls are TRBV7-8 and TRBJ2-7, with D unresolved. This CDR3 comprises 14 residues. Germline V gene lookup returns CDR1 SGHVS and CDR2 FQNEAQ. The V and J ends lost 7 bases and 3 bases respectively, with 16 bases between them. DNA for the CDR3: TGTGCCAGCACCTTTCTTACAAACAGCTACGAGCAGTACTTC. Residues: CASTFLTNSYEQYF. The whole variable domain, remainder taken from reference TRBV7-8 and TRBJ2-7, is GAGVSQSPRYKVAKRGQDVALRCDPISGHVSLFWYQQALGQGPEFLTYFQNEAQLDKSGLPSDRFFAERPEGSVSTLKIQRTQQEDSAVYLCASTFLTNSYEQYFGPGTRLTVT.

The chain combines TRBV6-1 with TRBJ2-2; 12 bases map to TRBD2. Trimming removed 7 bases from V and 2 bases from J; junction bases left unmatched: 8. The CDR3 runs 17 residues. Germline V gene data show CDR1 as MNHNS and CDR2 as SASEGT. The CDR3 here is CASNPAGLAGNTGELFF. In DNA, the CDR3 is TGTGCCAGCAATCCCGCCGGACTAGCGGGAAACACCGGGGAGCTGTTTTTT.

This clonotype was seen a few times. The CDR3 DNA reads as TGTGCCAGCAGCGTATACGGCCTCGGGGACACTGAAGCTTTCTTT. Translating it yields CASSVYGLGDTEAFF. The chain has TRBV9 and TRBJ1-1; D ambiguous. Between the trimmed V and J ends, which lost 1 base and 3 bases, there was a span of 13 bases. The CDR3 spans 15 residues. Germline values: CDR1 SGDLS, CDR2 YYNGEE.

The rearrangement joins TRBV29-1 to TRBJ1-1; D remains unclear. V was cut by 0 bases and J by 6 bases, with 17 bases left in between. This CDR3 comprises 15 residues. CDR1 and CDR2 (germline): SQVTM, ANQGSEA. CDR3 bases: TGCAGCGTTGAAGAAGTTGGCAAAACGGCCCCTGAAGCTTTCTTT. Amino acid sequence: CSVEEVGKTAPEAFF.

Comment on this clonotype: A much larger clonotype is one base distant, so this may be a read error. V usage is TRBV5-1 and J usage is TRBJ2-5, with a weak D call TRBD2 (6 bases). Trimming stripped 7 bases from V and 5 bases from J, with 9 bases between. The CDR3 has 11 residues. Germline-derived CDR1 and CDR2 are SGHRS and YFSETQ. CDR3 bases: TGCGCCAGCCAGGAGGGGGAGACCCAGTACTTC. Its translation is CASQEGETQYF.

This rearrangement joins TRBV5-1 to TRBJ2-3, with unresolved D. V lost 4 bases, J lost 5 bases, and 11 bases lay in between. Germline CDR1 is SGHRS and CDR2 is YFSETQ. This CDR3 comprises 13 residues. CDR3 DNA: TGCGCCAGCAGCCGTGGAGTGAGAGATACGCAGTATTTT. It encodes CASSRGVRDTQYF.

This clonotype has only a few counts. The rearrangement links TRBV5-5 to TRBJ2-2; D gene ambiguous. The CDR3 runs 13 residues. In germline, CDR1 is SGHKS, CDR2 YYEKEE (reference sequence). V was trimmed by 7 bases and J by 7 bases, leaving 14 bases between them. CDR3: CASDVVKGGELFF. The CDR3 DNA is TGTGCCAGCGACGTGGTAAAAGGCGGGGAGCTGTTTTTT.